The sequence of this TCR beta chain was determined in a study of vaccination and CD4 T cells after COVID-19. Study-wide points: Relatively few convalescent patients were studied, without early post-infection timepoints.

About this clonotype: What it recognizes is unknown.

V was clipped by 7 bases and J by 4 bases, with 13 bases between them. The CDR3 contains 14 residues. Looked up from germline, CDR1 is ENHRY and CDR2 is SYGVKD. As to treatment: roughly 10-day PBMC culture with coronavirus spike peptide pools or control peptides (ViraFEST assay). These CD4+ T cells came from an unexposed donor, sampled before the COVID-19 pandemic (2011-2018). The Oncomine TCR Beta short-read assay was what sequenced the DNA obtained from cultured CD4+ T cells. TCRdb called the PCR reads again in MiXCR, with one record for every CDR3 protein. This table holds some 7,000 distinct CDR3 sequences, about 31% found once.

This sequence joins TRBV10-3 and TRBJ2-2; a weak D match, TRBD1 (6 bases). The sequencing sample was made of CD4+ T cells from blood, cultured in vitro. The sequence came from a human donor in good health. CDR3 protein: CAINPTGSTGELFF. For the CDR3, the DNA is TGTGCCATCAATCCTACAGGGTCCACCGGGGAGCTGTTTTTT.